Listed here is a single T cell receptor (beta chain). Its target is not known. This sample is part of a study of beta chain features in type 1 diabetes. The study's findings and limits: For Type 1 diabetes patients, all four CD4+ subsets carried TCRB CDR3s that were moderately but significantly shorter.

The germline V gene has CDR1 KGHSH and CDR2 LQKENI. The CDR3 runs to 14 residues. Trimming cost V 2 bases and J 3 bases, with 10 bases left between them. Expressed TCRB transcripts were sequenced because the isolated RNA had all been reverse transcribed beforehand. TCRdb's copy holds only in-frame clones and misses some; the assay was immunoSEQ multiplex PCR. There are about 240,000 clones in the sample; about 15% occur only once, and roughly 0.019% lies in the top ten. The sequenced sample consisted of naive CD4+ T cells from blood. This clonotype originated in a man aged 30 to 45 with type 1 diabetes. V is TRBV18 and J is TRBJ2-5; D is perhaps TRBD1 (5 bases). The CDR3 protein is CASSPGATKETQYF. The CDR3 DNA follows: TGTGCCAGCTCACCAGGGGCGACCAAAGAGACCCAGTACTTC.